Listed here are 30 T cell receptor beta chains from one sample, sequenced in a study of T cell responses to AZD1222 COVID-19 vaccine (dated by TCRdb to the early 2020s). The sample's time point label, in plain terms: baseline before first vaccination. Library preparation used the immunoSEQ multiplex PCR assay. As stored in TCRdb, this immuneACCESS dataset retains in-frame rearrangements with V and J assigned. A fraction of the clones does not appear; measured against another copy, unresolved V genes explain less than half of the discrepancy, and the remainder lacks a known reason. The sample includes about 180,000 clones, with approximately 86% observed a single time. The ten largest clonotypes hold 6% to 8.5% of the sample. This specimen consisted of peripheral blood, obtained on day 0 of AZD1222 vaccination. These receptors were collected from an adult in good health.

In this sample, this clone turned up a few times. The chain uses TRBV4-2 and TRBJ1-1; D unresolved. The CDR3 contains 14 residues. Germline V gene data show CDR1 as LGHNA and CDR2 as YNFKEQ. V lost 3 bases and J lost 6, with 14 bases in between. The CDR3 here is CASSHPLGGSEAFF. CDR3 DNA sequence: TGTGCCAGCAGCCACCCCCTGGGCGGATCTGAAGCTTTCTTT.

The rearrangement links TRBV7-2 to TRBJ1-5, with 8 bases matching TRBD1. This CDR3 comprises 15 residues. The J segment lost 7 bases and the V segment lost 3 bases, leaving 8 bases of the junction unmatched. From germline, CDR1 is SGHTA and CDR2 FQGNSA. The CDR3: CASSFYTGGFQPQHF. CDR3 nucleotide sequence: TGTGCCAGCAGCTTCTATACAGGGGGGTTCCAGCCCCAGCATTTT.

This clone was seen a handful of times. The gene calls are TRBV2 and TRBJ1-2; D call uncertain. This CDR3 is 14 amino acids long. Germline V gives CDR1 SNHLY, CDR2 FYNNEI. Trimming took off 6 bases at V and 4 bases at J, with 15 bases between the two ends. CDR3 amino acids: CASSTRSGGYGYTF. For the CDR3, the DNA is TGTGCCAGCAGCACCCGTTCGGGTGGCTATGGCTACACCTTC.

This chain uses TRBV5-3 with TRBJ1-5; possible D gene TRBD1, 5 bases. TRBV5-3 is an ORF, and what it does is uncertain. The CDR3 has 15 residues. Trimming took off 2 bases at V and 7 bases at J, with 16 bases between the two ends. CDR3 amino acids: CARSFRASGQQPQHF. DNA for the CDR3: TGTGCCAGAAGCTTTAGGGCTTCGGGGCAACAGCCCCAGCATTTT.

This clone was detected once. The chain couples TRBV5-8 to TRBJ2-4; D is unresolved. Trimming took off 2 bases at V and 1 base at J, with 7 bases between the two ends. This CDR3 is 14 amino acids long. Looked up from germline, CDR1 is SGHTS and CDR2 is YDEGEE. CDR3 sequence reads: CASSFLPAKNIQYF. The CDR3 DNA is TGTGCCAGCAGCTTTTTGCCGGCCAAAAACATTCAGTACTTC.

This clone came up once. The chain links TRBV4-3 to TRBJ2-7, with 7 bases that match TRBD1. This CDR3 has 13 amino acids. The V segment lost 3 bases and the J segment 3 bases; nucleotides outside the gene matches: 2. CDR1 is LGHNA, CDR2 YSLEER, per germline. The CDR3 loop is CASSQRQGYEQYF. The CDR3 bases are TGCGCCAGCAGCCAGAGACAGGGCTACGAGCAGTACTTC.

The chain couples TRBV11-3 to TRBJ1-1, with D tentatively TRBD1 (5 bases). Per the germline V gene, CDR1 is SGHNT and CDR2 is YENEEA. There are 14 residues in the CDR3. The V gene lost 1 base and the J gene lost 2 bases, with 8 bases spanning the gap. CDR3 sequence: CASSLGGTNTEAFF. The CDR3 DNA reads TGTGCCAGCAGCTTAGGGGGCACCAACACTGAAGCTTTCTTT.

In DNA form, the CDR3 reads TGCGCCAGCAGCCAAGAGCCCCGCGCAGGCGTTCGGTCACCCCTCCACTTT. Its protein product is CASSQEPRAGVRSPLHF. J is TRBJ1-6 and V is TRBV4-1; D is uncertain. Germline CDR1 MGHRA, CDR2 YSYEKL. Trimming left V 0 bases short and J 10 bases short, with 19 bases between. The CDR3 has 17 amino acids.

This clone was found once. CDR3 DNA: TGTGCCAGCAGCGGGCAGAGGGTTGCGTTGTCCGGGGAGCTGTTTTTT. Translated, it gives CASSGQRVALSGELFF. The chain recombines TRBV5-8 with TRBJ2-2, with D tentatively TRBD2 (5 bases). Germline CDR1 and CDR2: SGHTS and YDEGEE. The CDR3 extends over 16 amino acids. The germline V and J ends were trimmed by 4 bases and 6 bases, with 19 bases remaining between them.

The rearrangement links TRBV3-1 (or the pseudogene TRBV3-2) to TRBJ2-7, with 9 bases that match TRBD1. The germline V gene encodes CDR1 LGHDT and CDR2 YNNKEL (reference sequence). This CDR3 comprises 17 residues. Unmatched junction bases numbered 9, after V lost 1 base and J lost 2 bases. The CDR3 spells CASSQAPLGQGTYEQYF. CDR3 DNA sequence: TGTGCCAGCAGCCAAGCTCCCCTGGGACAGGGTACCTACGAGCAGTACTTC.

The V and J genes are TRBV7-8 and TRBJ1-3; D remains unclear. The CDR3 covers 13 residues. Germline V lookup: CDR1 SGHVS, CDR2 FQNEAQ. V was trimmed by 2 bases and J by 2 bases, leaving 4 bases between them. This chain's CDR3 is CASSLTAGNTIYF. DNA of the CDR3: TGTGCCAGCAGCTTAACCGCTGGAAACACCATATATTTT.

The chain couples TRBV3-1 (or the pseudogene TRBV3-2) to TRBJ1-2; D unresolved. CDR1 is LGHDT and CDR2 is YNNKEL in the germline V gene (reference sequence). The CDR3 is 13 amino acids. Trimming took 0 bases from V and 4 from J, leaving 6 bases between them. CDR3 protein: CASSQDFGYGYTF. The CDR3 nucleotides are TGTGCCAGCAGCCAAGATTTCGGCTATGGCTACACCTTC.

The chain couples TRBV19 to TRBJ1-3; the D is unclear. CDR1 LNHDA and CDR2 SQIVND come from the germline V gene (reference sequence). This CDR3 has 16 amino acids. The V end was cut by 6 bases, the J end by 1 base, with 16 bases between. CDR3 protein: CASSPLVGQSGNTIYF. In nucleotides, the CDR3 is TGTGCCAGTAGCCCTCTGGTTGGGCAGTCTGGAAACACCATATATTTT.

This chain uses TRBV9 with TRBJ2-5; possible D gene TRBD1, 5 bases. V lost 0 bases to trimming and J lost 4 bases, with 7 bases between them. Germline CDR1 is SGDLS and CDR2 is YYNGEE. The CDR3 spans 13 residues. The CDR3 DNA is TGTGCCAGCAGCGTAGAAGGGGCAGAGACCCAGTACTTC. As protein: CASSVEGAETQYF.

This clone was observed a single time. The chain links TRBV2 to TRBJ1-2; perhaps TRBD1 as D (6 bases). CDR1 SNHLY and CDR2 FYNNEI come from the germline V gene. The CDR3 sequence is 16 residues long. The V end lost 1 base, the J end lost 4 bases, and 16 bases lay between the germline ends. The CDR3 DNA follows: TGTGCCAGCAGTGAAGGATTCCAGGGGACGGGCTATGGCTACACCTTC. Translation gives CASSEGFQGTGYGYTF.

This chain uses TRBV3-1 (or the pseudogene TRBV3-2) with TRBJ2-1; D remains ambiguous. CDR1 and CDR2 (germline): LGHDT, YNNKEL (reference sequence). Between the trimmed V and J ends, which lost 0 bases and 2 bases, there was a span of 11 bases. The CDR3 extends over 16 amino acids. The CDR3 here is CASSQEESTPYNEQFF. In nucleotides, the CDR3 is TGTGCCAGCAGCCAAGAAGAGTCCACCCCCTACAATGAGCAGTTCTTC.

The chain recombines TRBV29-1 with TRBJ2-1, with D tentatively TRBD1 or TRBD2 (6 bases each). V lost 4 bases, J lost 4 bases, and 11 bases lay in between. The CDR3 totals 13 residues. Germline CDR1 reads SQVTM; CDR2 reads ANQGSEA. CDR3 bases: TGCAGCGTTGGGGGGGCCGAATACAATGAGCAGTTCTTC. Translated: CSVGGAEYNEQFF.

The CDR3 nucleotides read TGTGCCAGCAGTGAATTCGGGGGTGTCTATGGCTACACCTTC. As protein: CASSEFGGVYGYTF. The chain employs TRBV25-1 and TRBJ1-2; D is possibly TRBD1 (5 bases). The CDR3 runs 14 residues. CDR1 MGHDK and CDR2 SYGVNS come from the germline V gene. Trimming cost V 1 base and J 4 bases, with 10 bases left between them.

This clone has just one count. The CDR3 region is CASSLRSGGSSYEQYF. In DNA, the CDR3 is TGTGCCAGCAGCTTACGTTCAGGGGGGAGCTCCTACGAGCAGTACTTC. The chain links TRBV7-2 to TRBJ2-7; D may be TRBD1 (7 bases). The germline V gene encodes CDR1 SGHTA and CDR2 FQGNSA. The CDR3 runs 16 residues. V gave up 2 bases and J gave up 0 bases, with 14 bases separating them. Variable domain in full (rest from reference TRBV7-2 and TRBJ2-7): GAGVSQSPSNKVTEKGKDVELRCDPISGHTALYWYRQSLGQGLEFLIYFQGNSAPDKSGLPSDRFSAERTGGSVSTLTIQRTQQEDSAVYLCASSLRSGGSSYEQYFGPGTRLTVT.

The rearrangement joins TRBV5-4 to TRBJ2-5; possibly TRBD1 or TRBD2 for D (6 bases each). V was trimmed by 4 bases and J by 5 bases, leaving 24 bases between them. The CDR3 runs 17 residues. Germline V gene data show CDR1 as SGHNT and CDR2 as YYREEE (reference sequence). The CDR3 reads CASSGRGLSGAGETQYF. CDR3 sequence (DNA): TGTGCCAGCAGCGGTCGGGGGTTGTCAGGGGCTGGCGAGACCCAGTACTTC.

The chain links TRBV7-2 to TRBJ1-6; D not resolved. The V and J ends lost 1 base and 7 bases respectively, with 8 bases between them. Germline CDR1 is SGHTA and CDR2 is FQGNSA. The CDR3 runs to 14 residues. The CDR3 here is CASSLGLENSPLHF. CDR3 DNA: TGTGCCAGCAGCTTAGGGTTAGAGAATTCACCCCTCCACTTT.

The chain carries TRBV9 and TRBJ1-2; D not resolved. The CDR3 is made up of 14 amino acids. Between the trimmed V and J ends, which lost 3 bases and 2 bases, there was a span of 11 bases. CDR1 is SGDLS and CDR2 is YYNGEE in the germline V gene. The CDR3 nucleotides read TGTGCCAGCAGCGCAGGAGGAGGAAACTATGGCTACACCTTC. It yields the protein CASSAGGGNYGYTF.

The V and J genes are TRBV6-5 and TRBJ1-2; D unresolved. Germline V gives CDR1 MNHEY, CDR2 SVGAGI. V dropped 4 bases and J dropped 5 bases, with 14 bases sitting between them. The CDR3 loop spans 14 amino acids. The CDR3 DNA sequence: TGTGCCAGCAGTTCCGAAGTCTCCTGGTATGGCTACACCTTC. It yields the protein CASSSEVSWYGYTF.

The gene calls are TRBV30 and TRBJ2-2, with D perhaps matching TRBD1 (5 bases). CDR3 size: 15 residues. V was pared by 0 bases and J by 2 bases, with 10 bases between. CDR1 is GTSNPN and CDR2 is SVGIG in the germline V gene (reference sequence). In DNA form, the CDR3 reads TGTGCCTGGAGTGTAGTCAGGGTAAACACCGGGGAGCTGTTTTTT. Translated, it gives CAWSVVRVNTGELFF.

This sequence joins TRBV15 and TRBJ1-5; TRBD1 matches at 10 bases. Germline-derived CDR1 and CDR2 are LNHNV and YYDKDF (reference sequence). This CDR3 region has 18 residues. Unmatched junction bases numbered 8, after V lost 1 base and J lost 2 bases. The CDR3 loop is CATSRVKFGTGGNQPQHF. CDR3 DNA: TGTGCCACCAGCAGAGTAAAATTCGGGACAGGGGGCAATCAGCCCCAGCATTTT. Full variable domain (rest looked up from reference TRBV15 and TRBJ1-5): DAMVIQNPRYQVTQFGKPVTLSCSQTLNHNVMYWYQQKSSQAPKLLFHYYDKDFNNEADTPDNFQSRRPNTSFCFLDIRSPGLGDTAMYLCATSRVKFGTGGNQPQHFGDGTRLSIL.

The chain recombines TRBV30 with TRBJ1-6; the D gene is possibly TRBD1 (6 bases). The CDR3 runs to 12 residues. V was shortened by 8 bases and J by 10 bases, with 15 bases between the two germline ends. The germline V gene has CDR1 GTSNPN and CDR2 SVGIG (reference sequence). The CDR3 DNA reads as TGTGCCGCAGGGGCCATTAGGTCACCCCTCCACTTT. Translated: CAAGAIRSPLHF.

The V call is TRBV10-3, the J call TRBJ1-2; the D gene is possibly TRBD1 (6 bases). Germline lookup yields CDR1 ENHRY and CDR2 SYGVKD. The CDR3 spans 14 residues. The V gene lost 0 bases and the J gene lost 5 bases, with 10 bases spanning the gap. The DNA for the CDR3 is TGTGCCATCAGTGAGTCAGGACAGCCATATGGCTACACCTTC. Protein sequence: CAISESGQPYGYTF.

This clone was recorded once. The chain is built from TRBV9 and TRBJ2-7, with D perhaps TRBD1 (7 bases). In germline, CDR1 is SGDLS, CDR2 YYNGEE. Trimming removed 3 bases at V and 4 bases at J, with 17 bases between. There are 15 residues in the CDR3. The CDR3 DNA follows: TGTGCCAGCAGCGGGGGGGACAGTATTACTTACGAGCAGTACTTC. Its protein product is CASSGGDSITYEQYF.

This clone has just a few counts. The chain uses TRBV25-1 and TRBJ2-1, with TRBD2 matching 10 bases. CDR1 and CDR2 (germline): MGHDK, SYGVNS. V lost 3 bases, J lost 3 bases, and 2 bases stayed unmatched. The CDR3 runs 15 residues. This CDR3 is CASSDLAGDYNEQFF. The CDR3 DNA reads TGTGCCAGCAGTGACCTAGCGGGAGACTACAATGAGCAGTTCTTC.

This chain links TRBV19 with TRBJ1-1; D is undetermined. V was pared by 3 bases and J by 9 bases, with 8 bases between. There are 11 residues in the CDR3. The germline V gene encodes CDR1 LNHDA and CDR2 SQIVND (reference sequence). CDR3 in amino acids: CASSIGQQAFF. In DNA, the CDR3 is TGTGCCAGTAGTATCGGTCAACAAGCTTTCTTT.